The 31 T cell receptor beta chains below come from one sample, sequenced in a study of shared clonotypes between healthy human individuals. Naivety among CD8 cells was defined by CD45RO negativity and positive CCR7 selection, thereby excluding terminally differentiated effector memory CD45RA+ cells. The protocol was immunoSEQ multiplex PCR, while the TCRdb copy is restricted to in-frame clones and leaves out a portion. The table has about 680,000 clones, roughly 94% seen once. The sequenced material came from naive CD8+ T cells sorted from blood. Source of these receptors: a man younger than 40 in good health.

This chain connects TRBV11-2 to TRBJ1-1; D gene unclear. This CDR3 contains 14 residues. V lost 5 bases, J lost 4 bases, and 14 bases lay in between. Germline CDR1 SGHAT, CDR2 FQNNGV. In nucleotides, the CDR3 is TGTGCCAGCAGCCCATGGGCGGGGAGCACTGAAGCTTTCTTT. The encoded protein is CASSPWAGSTEAFF.

This chain links TRBV29-1 with TRBJ2-3; no reliable D call. V was trimmed by 2 bases and J by 2 bases, leaving 2 bases between them. The germline CDR1 and CDR2 sequences are SQVTM and ANQGSEA. The CDR3 has 11 amino acids. CDR3 sequence reads: CSVEPTDTQYF. CDR3 DNA sequence: TGCAGCGTTGAACCCACAGATACGCAGTATTTT.

The chain links TRBV11-2 to TRBJ2-7; 7 nucleotides agree with TRBD1. The V gene's germline CDR1 is SGHAT and CDR2 FQNNGV. The CDR3 is 16 residues long. With 4 bases clipped from V and 1 base from J, the junction kept 10 bases outside the gene matches. This CDR3 is CASSSGRAGGSYEQYF. The CDR3 nucleotides read TGTGCCAGCAGCTCGGGTCGTGCAGGGGGTTCCTACGAGCAGTACTTC. The complete variable domain, with remaining parts taken from reference TRBV11-2 and TRBJ2-7, reads EAGVAQSPRYKIIEKRQSVAFWCNPISGHATLYWYQQILGQGPKLLIQFQNNGVVDDSQLPKDRFSAERLKGVDSTLKIQPAKLEDSAVYLCASSSGRAGGSYEQYFGPGTRLTVT.

The chain couples TRBV7-9 to TRBJ2-5, with 11 bases that match TRBD1. With V trimmed by 5 bases and J by 5 bases, 7 bases remained unmatched. Germline V gene sequence: CDR1 SEHNR, CDR2 FQNEAQ (reference sequence). This CDR3 comprises 15 residues. The chain's CDR3 is CASSPRTGGVETQYF. CDR3 DNA: TGTGCCAGCAGCCCGAGGACAGGGGGCGTGGAGACCCAGTACTTC. Full variable domain (remainder filled in from reference TRBV7-9 and TRBJ2-5): DTGVSQNPRHKITKRGQNVTFRCDPISEHNRLYWYRQTLGQGPEFLTYFQNEAQLEKSRLLSDRFSAERPKGSFSTLEIQRTEQGDSAMYLCASSPRTGGVETQYFGPGTRLLVL.

The rearrangement uses TRBV27 and TRBJ1-2; 8 bases match TRBD1. Trimming cost V 6 bases and J 3 bases; bases outside gene matches: 12. The V gene's germline CDR1 is MNHEY and CDR2 SMNVEV (reference sequence). CDR3 size: 16 residues. The CDR3 nucleotides are TGTGCCAGCAGCCCGGGGGGCAGGGGGCACGACTATGGCTACACCTTC. Translation gives CASSPGGRGHDYGYTF.

The sample holds a few counts of this clone. This rearrangement joins TRBV14 to TRBJ2-7; D remains unclear. Germline V gene lookup returns CDR1 SGHDN and CDR2 FVKESK. CDR3 length: 15 residues. With 5 bases removed from V and 1 base from J, the gap between germline ends came to 15 bases. CDR3: CASSSGPARSYEQYF. CDR3 DNA: TGTGCCAGCAGCTCCGGACCAGCTAGATCCTACGAGCAGTACTTC.

This chain joins TRBV18 and TRBJ2-1; 9 positions agree with TRBD2. V lost 3 bases to trimming and J lost 7 bases; unmatched junction nucleotides: 13. This CDR3 is built from 17 residues. Germline V gene lookup returns CDR1 KGHSH and CDR2 LQKENI. CDR3 nucleotide sequence: TGTGCCAGCTCACCGGAAGCCTCTAGCGGGAAGGAAAATGAGCAGTTCTTC. This codes for CASSPEASSGKENEQFF.

This clone was seen only a few times. The chain has TRBV19 and TRBJ1-5, with TRBD1 as a possible D gene (5 bases). Trimming cost V 3 bases and J 5 bases, with 8 bases left between them. CDR3 length: 13 residues. Germline V lookup: CDR1 LNHDA, CDR2 SQIVND (reference sequence). This chain's CDR3 is CASSIKGHQPQHF. As DNA, the CDR3 is TGTGCCAGTAGTATCAAGGGACATCAGCCCCAGCATTTT.

The CDR3 protein is CAWSALGLAHNEQFF. Here the CDR3 DNA reads TGTGCCTGGAGTGCCCTCGGACTAGCCCACAATGAGCAGTTCTTC. The chain joins TRBV30 to TRBJ2-1; 8 bases align to TRBD2. CDR1 and CDR2 from the germline V gene are GTSNPN and SVGIG (reference sequence). The CDR3 totals 15 residues. Trimming removed 1 base from V and 5 bases from J; junction bases left unmatched: 7.

The chain is built from TRBV28 and TRBJ2-1; 10 positions match TRBD2. The junction had 9 bases not matched to a gene; V was cut back by 5 bases and J by 8 bases. The CDR3 sequence is 15 residues long. Germline CDR1 reads MDHEN; CDR2 reads SYDVKM. The CDR3 region has the DNA TGTGCCAGCAGTCCACCGACTAGCGGGTTCGATGAGCAGTTCTTC. Translated, it gives CASSPPTSGFDEQFF. Full variable domain (missing parts from reference TRBV28 and TRBJ2-1): DVKVTQSSRYLVKRTGEKVFLECVQDMDHENMFWYRQDPGLGLRLIYFSYDVKMKEKGDIPEGYSVSREKKERFSLILESASTNQTSMYLCASSPPTSGFDEQFFGPGTRLTVL.

This clone was seen a single time. The chain is built from TRBV27 and TRBJ2-2, with 11 bases that match TRBD2. The CDR3 loop spans 16 amino acids. J gave up 0 bases and V 5 bases, and 2 bases lay outside the gene matches. Germline V gene lookup returns CDR1 MNHEY and CDR2 SMNVEV (reference sequence). DNA of the CDR3: TGTGCCAGCAGTGAGACTAGCGGGGCGAACACCGGGGAGCTGTTTTTT. It yields the protein CASSETSGANTGELFF.

V gene TRBV21-1 combines with J gene TRBJ1-3. TRBV21-1 is labeled a pseudogene. This CDR3 is built from 13 residues. CDR3 coding DNA: TGTGCCAGCAGCAAGCACAGGGAGGACACCATATATTTT. Its translation is CASSKHREDTIYF.

The chain uses TRBV5-1 and TRBJ2-1; D remains unclear. V lost 3 bases to trimming and J lost 0 bases, with 13 bases between them. Looked up from germline, CDR1 is SGHRS and CDR2 is YFSETQ. This CDR3 comprises 16 residues. CDR3 region: CASSWTHSYSYNEQFF. The CDR3 region has the DNA TGCGCCAGCAGCTGGACCCACAGTTACTCCTACAATGAGCAGTTCTTC.

The rearrangement uses TRBV14 and TRBJ1-1, with 7 bases identical to TRBD1. From germline, CDR1 is SGHDN and CDR2 FVKESK. The CDR3 has 17 amino acids. The ends lost 2 bases at V and 0 bases at J; junction bases unmatched: 9. The CDR3 region has the DNA TGTGCCAGCAGCCAACGAGGGGGCGAGGGGTTGAACACTGAAGCTTTCTTT. Its protein product is CASSQRGGEGLNTEAFF. The variable domain in full, with the rest retrieved from reference TRBV14 and TRBJ1-1, is EAGVTQFPSHSVIEKGQTVTLRCDPISGHDNLYWYRRVMGKEIKFLLHFVKESKQDESGMPNNRFLAERTGGTYSTLKVQPAELEDSGVYFCASSQRGGEGLNTEAFFGQGTRLTVV.

Turning to this clone: The identical CDR3 is also encoded by other nucleotide sequences in the sample. The V call is TRBV30, the J call TRBJ2-3; no reliable D call. This CDR3 has 14 residues. Germline CDR1 reads GTSNPN; CDR2 reads SVGIG (reference sequence). Trimming pared 0 bases from V and 1 base from J, leaving 8 bases between. The CDR3 DNA sequence: TGTGCCTGGAGTGTAGGCCGGGGCACAGATACGCAGTATTTT. The encoded protein is CAWSVGRGTDTQYF.

V gene TRBV2 combines with J gene TRBJ1-3; possible D gene TRBD1, 5 bases. The V gene's germline CDR1 is SNHLY and CDR2 FYNNEI. V was cut by 10 bases and J by 8 bases, with 15 bases left in between. The CDR3 contains 12 residues. CDR3 sequence: CAIPTGVHTIYF. CDR3 nucleotides: TGTGCCATTCCGACGGGGGTTCACACCATATATTTT.

This clone was found once. V is TRBV5-6 and J is TRBJ2-7; D uncertain. The germline V gene encodes CDR1 SGHDT and CDR2 YYEEEE. The CDR3 length is 14 residues. V was trimmed by 0 bases and J by 3 bases, leaving 10 bases between them. The CDR3 DNA follows: TGTGCCAGCAGCTTGGTCCCTGGAAACTACGAGCAGTACTTC. Protein sequence: CASSLVPGNYEQYF.

The CDR3 sequence is CAWETSIYEQYF. In nucleotides, the CDR3 is TGTGCCTGGGAGACTAGTATCTACGAGCAGTACTTC. V and J are TRBV30 and TRBJ2-7, with TRBD2 as a possible D gene (6 bases). Germline values: CDR1 GTSNPN, CDR2 SVGIG (reference sequence). Trimming shortened V by 5 bases and J by 3 bases, and 11 bases separated the two germline ends. The CDR3 spans 12 residues.

The chain carries TRBV6-1 and TRBJ2-7; D is possibly TRBD2 (5 bases). CDR1 is MNHNS, CDR2 SASEGT, per germline. CDR3 length equals 15 residues. Trimming took 1 base from V and 1 from J, leaving 11 bases between them. The CDR3, as DNA: TGTGCCAGCAGTGAAGTGTTGCTAGCATCCTACGAGCAGTACTTC. Encoded protein: CASSEVLLASYEQYF.

The V gene is TRBV9, the J gene TRBJ2-2; D is uncertain. Germline V gene lookup returns CDR1 SGDLS and CDR2 YYNGEE. V dropped 5 bases and J dropped 0 bases, with 8 bases sitting between them. The length of the CDR3 is 14 residues. CDR3 protein: CASSGRPNTGELFF. The DNA for the CDR3 is TGTGCCAGCAGTGGGCGCCCGAACACCGGGGAGCTGTTTTTT. Together with reference TRBV9 and TRBJ2-2, the CDR3 gives the full variable domain: DSGVTQTPKHLITATGQRVTLRCSPRSGDLSVYWYQQSLDQGLQFLIQYYNGEERAKGNILERFSAQQFPDLHSELNLSSLELGDSALYFCASSGRPNTGELFFGEGSRLTVL.

This chain's CDR3 is CAISEGGSNEQFF. The CDR3 nucleotides are TGTGCCATCAGTGAGGGCGGGAGTAATGAGCAGTTCTTC. This rearrangement joins TRBV10-3 to TRBJ2-1; 7 bases match TRBD2. The CDR3 runs to 13 residues. CDR1 is ENHRY and CDR2 is SYGVKD in the germline V gene. V lost 2 bases to trimming and J lost 7 bases; unmatched junction nucleotides: 2.

The chain is built from TRBV12-5 and TRBJ2-3, with D uncertain. The CDR3 runs 12 residues. The germline V and J ends were trimmed by 1 base and 4 bases, with 3 bases remaining between them. Germline values: CDR1 LGHNT, CDR2 FRNRAP. CDR3 amino acids: CASGLGADTQYF. CDR3 in DNA: TGTGCTAGTGGTTTGGGGGCAGATACGCAGTATTTT. Based on the CDR3 plus reference TRBV12-5 and TRBJ2-3, the full variable domain is DARVTQTPRHKVTEMGQEVTMRCQPILGHNTVFWYRQTMMQGLELLAYFRNRAPLDDSGMPKDRFSAEMPDATLATLKIQPSEPRDSAVYFCASGLGADTQYFGPGTRLTVL.

In the case of this clone: Other DNA sequences within the sample encode an identical CDR3. V is TRBV19 and J is TRBJ1-2; 8 bases map to TRBD1. Germline V gives CDR1 LNHDA, CDR2 SQIVND (reference sequence). Unmatched junction bases numbered 3, after V lost 3 bases and J lost 3 bases. The CDR3 covers 14 residues. Here the CDR3 DNA reads TGTGCCAGTAGTATGCAGGGGGCTGACTATGGCTACACCTTC. As protein: CASSMQGADYGYTF.

The chain joins TRBV7-9 to TRBJ1-2; D unresolved. This CDR3 contains 13 residues. Looked up from germline, CDR1 is SEHNR and CDR2 is FQNEAQ (reference sequence). The ends were cut back, 2 bases at V and 1 base at J, with 5 bases in the middle. This CDR3 reads CASSLNSNYGYTF. The CDR3 region has the DNA TGTGCCAGCAGCTTAAACAGTAACTATGGCTACACCTTC.

J is TRBJ2-1 and V is TRBV4-3; 7 bases align to TRBD2. V shed 4 bases, J shed 9 bases, and the junction held 24 bases outside the gene matches. The CDR3 has 19 residues. Germline V gives CDR1 LGHNA, CDR2 YSLEER. CDR3 loop: CASSPGEGGRNLGRGEQFF. The CDR3 region has the DNA TGCGCCAGCAGCCCCGGGGAAGGCGGGAGAAATTTAGGGCGGGGTGAGCAGTTCTTC.

The J gene is TRBJ2-4, the V gene TRBV2; no firm D call. With 2 bases removed from V and 8 bases from J, the gap between germline ends came to 16 bases. Germline lookup yields CDR1 SNHLY and CDR2 FYNNEI. The CDR3 is 15 amino acids. This chain's CDR3 is CASSERNYASHIQYF. The CDR3 coding sequence is TGTGCCAGCAGTGAAAGGAATTATGCGAGCCACATTCAGTACTTC. The whole variable domain, remainder taken from reference TRBV2 and TRBJ2-4, is EPEVTQTPSHQVTQMGQEVILRCVPISNHLYFYWYRQILGQKVEFLVSFYNNEISEKSEIFDDQFSVERPDGSNFTLKIRSTKLEDSAMYFCASSERNYASHIQYFGAGTRLSVL.

The CDR3 reads CASSSELSYEQYF. The CDR3 DNA sequence: TGTGCCAGCAGCTCCGAGCTCTCCTACGAGCAGTACTTC. The chain couples TRBV7-8 to TRBJ2-7; D is ambiguous. The CDR3 is 13 residues long. The V and J ends lost 4 bases and 0 bases respectively, with 7 bases between them. Germline V CDR1 and CDR2: SGHVS, FQNEAQ.

The chain uses TRBV19 and TRBJ2-1; 7 bases map to TRBD2. The CDR3 length is 18 residues. Trimming took 5 bases from V and 6 from J; bases not matched to a gene: 19. The germline CDR1 and CDR2 sequences are LNHDA and SQIVND (reference sequence). The CDR3 sequence is CASSFPPLSSGKGNEQFF. The CDR3 nucleotides read TGTGCCAGTAGTTTTCCCCCTCTCTCAAGCGGGAAGGGCAATGAGCAGTTCTTC. Together with reference TRBV19 and TRBJ2-1, the CDR3 gives the full variable domain: DGGITQSPKYLFRKEGQNVTLSCEQNLNHDAMYWYRQDPGQGLRLIYYSQIVNDFQKGDIAEGYSVSREKKESFPLTVTSAQKNPTAFYLCASSFPPLSSGKGNEQFFGPGTRLTVL.

The V and J genes are TRBV5-1 and TRBJ2-3, with D possibly called TRBD1 or TRBD2 (5 bases each). Trimming cost V 4 bases and J 0 bases, with 9 bases left between them. The CDR3 is 14 amino acids. Germline V gene lookup returns CDR1 SGHRS and CDR2 YFSETQ. The CDR3 coding sequence is TGCGCCAGCAGCCCACGGGACAGCACAGATACGCAGTATTTT. This encodes CASSPRDSTDTQYF.

This chain joins TRBV5-6 and TRBJ2-3, with 7 bases identical to TRBD1. Germline-derived CDR1 and CDR2 are SGHDT and YYEEEE. This CDR3 comprises 16 residues. J gave up 2 bases and V 4 bases, and 10 bases lay outside the gene matches. The CDR3 DNA reads as TGTGCCAGCAGCCCAAACAGGGGTACCTACACAGATACGCAGTATTTT. Translated: CASSPNRGTYTDTQYF.

This sequence joins TRBV5-1 and TRBJ2-1; 7 bases map to TRBD1. Trimming removed 0 bases from V and 6 bases from J; junction bases left unmatched: 3. CDR1 SGHRS and CDR2 YFSETQ come from the germline V gene. CDR3 length: 14 residues. CDR3 nucleotide sequence: TGCGCCAGCAGCTTGGGGTCAGGGGGCAATGAGCAGTTCTTC. This translates into CASSLGSGGNEQFF.